This T cell receptor beta chain comes out of a study of cytomegalovirus exposure and HLA in healthy donors. Study results and caveats: Being indistinguishable, some V segments were excluded, TRBV6-2 and TRBV6-3 among them. It emerged from a later analysis that several of the most significant clusters appeared to be linked to common viral pathogens. Prediction of most subjects' HLA-A and HLA-B alleles by TCR beta sequences was reportedly accurate. Cytomegalovirus-associated TCR beta chains were listed, numbering 164.

This clone has only one observation. Its target is not known. The PCR used 60 Vbeta and 13 Jbeta primers. Using immunoSEQ multiplex PCR, the repertoire was profiled, and TCRdb retains in-frame clones only, with some absent. The sample carries some 150,000 clones, more than 70% recorded once. Per germline, CDR1 MNHEY and CDR2 SVGAGI. The V gene lost 5 bases and the J gene lost 6 bases, with 14 bases spanning the gap. This CDR3 is built from 14 residues. This sequence originates from a man in his forties in good health and CMV-seronegative. Sample: PBMCs. V and J are TRBV6-5 and TRBJ1-3; D remains ambiguous. DNA of the CDR3: TGTGCCAGCAGTGTGACCCCGGCGGAAAACACCATATATTTT. It is translated as CASSVTPAENTIYF.